The entry that follows covers one T cell receptor (beta chain) sequence. Antigen: not known. The time point denotes: newly diagnosed GD, antithyroid drugs for less than 3 months. PBMC RNA was the source of the TCR library. The source of the patients was an endocrinology department in Xi'an, China. The sample originates from a study of regulatory T cells in long-lasting Graves disease. Study background: Antithyroid drug exposure in newly diagnosed Graves' patients had lasted under 3 months. Study outcomes and limitations: There were preferences for TRBV28, TRBJ1-2 and TRBJ2-5 in persistent disease.

Assembly of TCR beta libraries relied on iRepertoire HTBI primers together with Arm-PCR of CDR3 regions. Original analysis: About 60 TRBV and some 15 TRBJ segments were identified across samples. TCRdb reanalysed the multiplex PCR reads using MiXCR and keeps one entry per CDR3 protein. For this entry, the V and J calls and clone size follow TCRdb and not the study's own pipeline. This sample carries approximately 540,000 distinct CDR3 sequences, around 11% of them seen once, and the ten largest clones take around 10%. Germline loops: CDR1 SGDLS, CDR2 YYNGEE. The CDR3 contains 16 residues. Trimming took off 3 bases at V and 0 bases at J, with 14 bases between the two ends. These same records also appear under a second study, on T cells in Graves' hyperthyroidism and ophthalmopathy.

The receptor was derived from a woman aged 25-40 years with Graves disease. Material: peripheral blood mononuclear cells (PBMCs), obtained at new diagnosis, from a patient treated with antithyroid drugs. The V call is TRBV9, the J call TRBJ2-3; weak D call: TRBD2 (5 bases). CDR3 nucleotide sequence: TGTGCCAGCAGCGCCCATCGGGGATCTAGCACAGATACGCAGTATTTT. Amino acid sequence: CASSAHRGSSTDTQYF.